This TCR beta chain was recovered during a study of shared clonotypes between healthy human individuals. Germline V gene sequence: CDR1 MDHEN, CDR2 SYDVKM. This CDR3 has 13 amino acids. V lost 4 bases and J lost 11, with 18 bases in between. Using immunoSEQ multiplex PCR, the repertoire was profiled, and TCRdb retains in-frame clones only, with some absent. Of about 990,000 clones in the sample, about 84% were seen once. Sequencing input: memory CD4+ T cells from PBMCs. Regarding subset: CD45RA-negative fraction. The rearrangement links TRBV28 to TRBJ2-7; the D call may be TRBD1 or TRBD2 (5 bases each). This clonotype was obtained from a man younger than 35 in good health. Some clones in this sample may be carry-over from other donors' samples. The CDR3 nucleotides read TGTGCCAGCAGTTCGGGAAAACCGGAAGGGGAGTACTTC. Encoded protein: CASSSGKPEGEYF.